These 5 T cell receptor beta chains came from one sample sequenced in a study of tumor-infiltrating lymphocytes in primary liver carcinoma. From around 0.5 ug total RNA, TCR beta cDNA was generated with a primer in the constant region. Libraries of TCR beta came from three nested multiplex PCR rounds with slightly modified ARM-PCR. Amplification in the first two PCR rounds was performed using TRBV1-TRBV30 forward primers and a C-beta reverse primer for about 10 cycles each. TCRdb redid the calling of the multiplex PCR reads with MiXCR, one entry per CDR3 protein. The sample yields roughly 80,000 distinct CDR3 sequences, 72% seen once. Total RNA and DNA came together from about 19-30 mg of bulk tissue without cell sorting. Specimen: liver tumor tissue from sampling region 1. As to subset: tumor region T1, superior pole. All receptors derive from a man in his forties with primary liver carcinoma and hepatitis B virus infection.

On this clonotype itself: Relative to the germline gene, one junction end is altered; a read error may explain this. The chain is built from TRBV4-1 and TRBJ2-2; D might be TRBD1 or TRBD2, each matching 5 bases. Germline CDR1 and CDR2: MGHRA and YSYEKL. The CDR3 has 18 residues. DNA of the CDR3: TGCGCCAGCACCCAAGATCCCCTTCGGGGAGCGGACACCGAGGAGCTGTTTTTT. As protein: CASTQDPLRGADTEELFF.

On this clonotype itself: The germline gene is not matched at one end of the junction; a read error may be the cause. This chain joins TRBV4-2 and TRBJ2-7; D perhaps matches TRBD2 (5 bases). Germline V gives CDR1 LGHNA, CDR2 YNFKEQ. The CDR3 consists of 17 residues. This chain's CDR3 is CTSSQMTMGRFSYEQYF. DNA of the CDR3: TGTACCAGCAGCCAAATGACTATGGGCCGATTCTCCTACGAGCAGTACTTC.

The chain carries TRBV5-6 and TRBJ2-2; 8 bases agree with TRBD2. This CDR3 comprises 15 residues. Germline loops: CDR1 SGHDT, CDR2 YYEEEE. Trimming cost V 5 bases and J 5 bases; bases outside gene matches: 8. This CDR3 is CASRTPASGTGELFF. In DNA, the CDR3 is TGTGCCAGCAGGACCCCAGCTAGCGGGACCGGGGAGCTGTTTTTT.

This clonotype was counted a few times. At one of its ends the junction is not consistent with the germline gene, which may arise from a read error. The rearrangement uses TRBV29-1 and TRBJ1-1; tentative D call: TRBD1 (5 bases). The CDR3 spans 12 residues. Germline CDR1 reads SQVTM; CDR2 reads ANQGSEA. The DNA of the CDR3 is TGCAGTGTTGATGGGGGGGACACTGAAGCTTTCTTT. Translated, it gives CSVDGGDTEAFF.

This clonotype showed up many times. This chain connects TRBV5-4 to TRBJ2-3; D not resolved. The CDR3 has 14 amino acids. The germline CDR1 and CDR2 sequences are SGHNT and YYREEE (reference sequence). Trimming cost V 3 bases and J 1 base, with 9 bases left between them. The CDR3 DNA reads TGTGCCAGCAGCTCTTTTGTGGGCACAGATACGCAGTATTTT. Translation: CASSSFVGTDTQYF.